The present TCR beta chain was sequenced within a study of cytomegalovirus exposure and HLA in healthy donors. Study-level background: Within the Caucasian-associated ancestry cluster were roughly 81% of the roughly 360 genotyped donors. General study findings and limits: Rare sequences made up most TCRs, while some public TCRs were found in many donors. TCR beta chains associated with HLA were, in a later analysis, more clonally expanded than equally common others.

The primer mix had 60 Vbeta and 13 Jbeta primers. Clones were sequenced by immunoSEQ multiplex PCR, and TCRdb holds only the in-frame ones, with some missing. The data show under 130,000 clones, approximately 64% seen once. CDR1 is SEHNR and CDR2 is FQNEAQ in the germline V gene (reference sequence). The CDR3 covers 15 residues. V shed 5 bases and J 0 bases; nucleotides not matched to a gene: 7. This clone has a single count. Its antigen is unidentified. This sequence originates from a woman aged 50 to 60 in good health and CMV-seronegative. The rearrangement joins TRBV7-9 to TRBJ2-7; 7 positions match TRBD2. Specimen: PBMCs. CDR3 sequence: CASSLKLARSYEQYF. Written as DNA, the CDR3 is TGTGCCAGCAGCCTTAAACTAGCGCGCTCCTACGAGCAGTACTTC.